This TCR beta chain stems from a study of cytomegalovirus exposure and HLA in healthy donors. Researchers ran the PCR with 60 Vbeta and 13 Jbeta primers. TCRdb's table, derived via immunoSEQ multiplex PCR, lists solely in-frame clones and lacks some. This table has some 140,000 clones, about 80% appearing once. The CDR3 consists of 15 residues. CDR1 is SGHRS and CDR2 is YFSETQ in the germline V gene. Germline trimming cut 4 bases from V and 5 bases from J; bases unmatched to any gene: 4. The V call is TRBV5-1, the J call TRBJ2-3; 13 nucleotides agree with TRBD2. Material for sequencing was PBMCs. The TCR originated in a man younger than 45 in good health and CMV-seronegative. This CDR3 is CASSRGTSGIDTQYF. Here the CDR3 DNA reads TGCGCCAGCAGCCGGGGGACTAGCGGGATAGATACGCAGTATTTT.